The rows below give T cell receptor beta chains drawn from one sample of a study of T cells after posttransplantation cyclophosphamide. Profiled with immunoSEQ multiplex PCR; TCRdb holds only in-frame clones, not every one. The sample is made up of some 40,000 clones, none counted only once. What was sequenced was PBMCs. The receptors were gathered from a man aged 25-45 years in good health and a related stem cell transplant donor. Both conserved end residues are part of each CDR3. Fields, in order: J gene, D gene, CDR3 length, clone size, V gene, CDR3 protein, CDR3 DNA. A D gene is named only where the DNA matches it firmly. Size values are once, few and many counts, or a class for expanded clones, and some rows have none.

TRBJ1-1 | . | 13 | many | TRBV25-1 | CASRGQGVTEAFF | TGTGCCAGCAGAGGGCAGGGTGTCACTGAAGCTTTCTTT
TRBJ1-4 | TRBD1 | 15 | many | TRBV5-6 | CASSARDRLGEKLFF | TGTGCCAGCAGCGCCAGGGACAGGTTGGGGGAAAAACTGTTTTTT
TRBJ2-1 | . | 14 | many | TRBV7-9 | CASSSYGAGIEQFF | TGTGCCAGCAGCTCTTATGGCGCAGGGATTGAGCAGTTCTTC
TRBJ2-5 | . | 13 | few | TRBV15 | CATRVGTKETQYF | TGTGCCACCCGGGTTGGGACAAAAGAGACCCAGTACTTC
TRBJ2-7 | . | 14 | many | TRBV27 | CASSLGQIPYEQYF | TGTGCCAGCAGTTTAGGGCAGATTCCCTACGAGCAGTACTTC
TRBJ1-1 | TRBD1 | 15 | many | TRBV6-1 | CASSEPGGYSTEAFF | TGTGCCAGCAGTGAGCCAGGGGGCTATAGCACTGAAGCTTTCTTT
TRBJ2-1 | TRBD2 | 16 | many | TRBV4-1 | CTSSHSDAGGRNEQFF | TGCACCAGCAGCCATTCCGACGCGGGGGGGCGTAATGAGCAGTTCTTC
TRBJ2-7 | . | 16 | many | TRBV5-8 | CASSFTGTRLYYEQYF | TGTGCCAGCAGTTTTACCGGGACACGTCTTTACTACGAGCAGTACTTC
TRBJ2-7 | TRBD2 | 13 | few | TRBV29-1 | CSVDRGEGYEQYF | TGCAGCGTTGATCGGGGGGAAGGCTACGAGCAGTACTTC
TRBJ2-7 | TRBD2 | 15 | few | TRBV5-6 | CASSLGSGGYYEQYF | TGTGCCAGCAGCTTGGGTAGCGGGGGCTACTACGAGCAGTACTTC
TRBJ2-1 | TRBD1 | 14 | many | TRBV11-3 | CASSSRDRGNEQFF | TGTGCCAGCAGCTCACGGGACAGGGGCAATGAGCAGTTCTTC
TRBJ1-6 | . | 15 | . | TRBV12-3/TRBV12-4 | CASSPNRGRNSPLHF | TGTGCCAGCAGCCCTAACAGAGGCCGTAATTCACCCCTCCACTTT
TRBJ2-1 | . | 16 | many | TRBV11-3 | CASSLAGVGSYNEQFF | TGTGCCAGCAGCTTAGCGGGGGTAGGCTCCTACAATGAGCAGTTCTTC
TRBJ2-1 | TRBD1 | 14 | many | TRBV9 | CASSLGQGLDEQFF | TGTGCCAGCAGTCTAGGACAGGGACTTGATGAGCAGTTCTTC
TRBJ2-1 | TRBD1 | 13 | many | TRBV19 | CATWDSHVNEQFF | TGTGCCACCTGGGACAGTCATGTGAATGAGCAGTTCTTC
TRBJ2-7 | . | 12 | many | TRBV6-2/TRBV6-3 | CASTDYPYEQYF | TGTGCCAGCACTGACTACCCCTACGAGCAGTACTTC
TRBJ2-1 | . | 12 | many | TRBV19 | CASSVTGNEQFF | TGTGCCAGTAGTGTGACAGGAAATGAGCAGTTCTTC
TRBJ1-4 | . | 19 | many | TRBV7-9 | CASSSGSFPQGARKEKLFF | TGTGCCAGCAGCTCCGGATCTTTCCCACAAGGGGCTCGTAAGGAAAAACTGTTTTTT
TRBJ1-5 | TRBD1 | 13 | many | TRBV2 | CASGIDRGQPQHF | TGTGCCAGCGGGATAGACAGGGGACAGCCCCAGCATTTT
TRBJ1-6 | TRBD1 | 15 | many | TRBV27 | CASSLSGQYNSPLHF | TGTGCCAGCAGTTTATCGGGACAGTATAATTCACCCCTCCACTTT
TRBJ2-2 | TRBD1 | 16 | few | TRBV7-3 | CASSPRGTEGTGELFF | TGTGCCAGCAGCCCCAGGGGGACAGAAGGAACCGGGGAGCTGTTTTTT
TRBJ2-5 | . | 13 | many | TRBV4-3 | CASSQGRGETQYF | TGCGCCAGCAGCCAAGGCCGGGGAGAGACCCAGTACTTC
TRBJ1-2 | . | 13 | many | TRBV5-4 | CASSLGQSRGYTF | TGTGCCAGCAGCTTGGGACAGTCTCGGGGCTACACCTTC
TRBJ1-2 | . | 15 | many | TRBV6-1 | CASSEGTPFYYGYTF | TGTGCCAGCAGTGAAGGGACACCCTTCTACTATGGCTACACCTTC
TRBJ2-7 | . | 15 | many | TRBV9 | CASSVVGATAYEQYF | TGTGCCAGCAGCGTAGTGGGCGCCACTGCCTACGAGCAGTACTTC
TRBJ2-7 | . | 14 | many | TRBV5-6 | CASSLVAGYGEQYF | TGTGCCAGCAGCTTGGTGGCAGGGTATGGCGAGCAGTACTTC
TRBJ1-3 | . | 13 | many | TRBV9 | CASSPTERNTIYF | TGTGCCAGCAGCCCTACTGAACGGAACACCATATATTTT
TRBJ1-3 | . | 15 | many | TRBV19 | CASSPTPPAGNTIYF | TGTGCCAGTAGTCCCACCCCGCCAGCTGGAAACACCATATATTTT